This T cell receptor (beta chain) was identified in a study of cytomegalovirus exposure and HLA in healthy donors. Study context: HLA-typed donors were the source of about 85 million unique TCRs, which an early data release held. Genetic ancestry analysis placed around 76% of the 400 or so donors that were genotyped in the Caucasian-associated cluster.

This clone has only a few counts. Its antigen is not identified. The PCR ran on 60 Vbeta and 13 Jbeta primers. Measured with immunoSEQ multiplex PCR; TCRdb has only the in-frame clones, and not every one. This table has approximately 100,000 clones, approximately 70% appearing once. Overall study results and limits: The authors reported that TCR beta sequences could predict HLA-A and HLA-B alleles. These predictions were accurate for most subjects in the first cohort.

In germline, CDR1 is SGHAT, CDR2 FQNNGV. Deletions cut 1 base from V and 14 bases from J, with 9 bases between. The CDR3 totals 11 residues. The rearrangement links TRBV11-2 to TRBJ2-1; D unclear. Sequencing was performed on PBMCs. This clonotype was obtained from a woman in her forties or fifties in good health and CMV-seronegative. The CDR3 sequence: CASSLGAVEFF. CDR3 nucleotide sequence: TGTGCCAGCAGCTTAGGGGCCGTGGAGTTCTTC. The complete variable domain, with remaining parts taken from reference TRBV11-2 and TRBJ2-1, reads EAGVAQSPRYKIIEKRQSVAFWCNPISGHATLYWYQQILGQGPKLLIQFQNNGVVDDSQLPKDRFSAERLKGVDSTLKIQPAKLEDSAVYLCASSLGAVEFFGPGTRLTVL.